A single sample gave rise to the 29 T cell receptor beta chains below, sequenced in a study of T cells after yellow fever vaccination. TCRdb independently ran MiXCR on the 5' RACE reads; one entry per CDR3 protein. The top ten hold less than 0.85% of the sample, which has over 110,000 distinct CDR3 sequences, roughly 8% seen once. The source was CD4+ T cells sorted from PBMCs, collected 5 days after the yellow fever booster vaccination. The origin of the receptors is a man between 25 and 39 years old who received the YFV17D yellow fever vaccine.

V and J are TRBV5-6 and TRBJ2-2, with D perhaps matching TRBD1 or TRBD2 (6 bases each). V lost 4 bases and J 3 bases, leaving 19 bases between the germline ends. This CDR3 comprises 17 residues. CDR1 SGHDT and CDR2 YYEEEE come from the germline V gene. CDR3 coding DNA: TGTGCCAGCAGCCCCCCGGACGGGGGCAGAGACACCGGGGAGCTGTTTTTT. Amino acids: CASSPPDGGRDTGELFF. The variable domain in full, completed from reference TRBV5-6 and TRBJ2-2, reads DAGVTQSPTHLIKTRGQQVTLRCSPKSGHDTVSWYQQALGQGPQFIFQYYEEEERQRGNFPDRFSGHQFPNYSSELNVNALLLGDSALYLCASSPPDGGRDTGELFFGEGSRLTVL.

This clonotype was recorded many times. CDR3 sequence (DNA): TGTGCCAGCAGTGAAGGCTCCCATGGCTTTTCGCAGTACTTC. Its protein is CASSEGSHGFSQYF. The genes are TRBV2 and TRBJ2-7; no reliable D call. The ends were cut back, 1 base at V and 9 bases at J, with 16 bases in the middle. Germline V gene sequence: CDR1 SNHLY, CDR2 FYNNEI. There are 14 residues in the CDR3.

This clonotype was seen repeatedly, ten times or more. This chain connects TRBV20-1 to TRBJ2-2; D is possibly TRBD1 (5 bases). There are 12 residues in the CDR3. Germline V gene lookup returns CDR1 DFQATT and CDR2 SNEGSKA (reference sequence). Trimming removed 6 bases at V and 6 bases at J, with 11 bases between. The CDR3 spells CSAGQFSGELFF. The DNA for the CDR3 is TGCAGTGCAGGACAATTTTCCGGGGAGCTGTTTTTT.

This clonotype appeared many times. The rearrangement joins TRBV23-1 to TRBJ2-3, with D maybe TRBD1 (5 bases). TRBV23-1 carries the ORF label, with uncertain function. The CDR3 loop spans 16 amino acids. Trimming left V 3 bases short and J 2 bases short, with 15 bases between. CDR3 in DNA: TGCGCCAGCAGTCAGTCCCCAGGGCCCGACACAGATACGCAGTATTTT. Amino acid sequence: CASSQSPGPDTDTQYF.

This clonotype occurred many times. The V and J genes are TRBV12-3 or TRBV12-4 and TRBJ1-6; D is possibly TRBD1 (6 bases). Between the trimmed V and J ends, which lost 3 bases and 5 bases, there was a span of 11 bases. This CDR3 has 15 residues. Here the CDR3 DNA reads TGTGCCAGCAGTTTGTCACAGGGTGATAATTCACCCCTCCACTTT. The encoded protein is CASSLSQGDNSPLHF.

This clonotype has only a few counts. The gene calls are TRBV5-1 and TRBJ2-1; TRBD1 aligns across 8 bases. The V and J ends lost 2 bases and 6 bases, in that order; junction bases with no gene match: 10. CDR3 length: 16 residues. Germline CDR1 is SGHRS and CDR2 is YFSETQ. The CDR3 DNA sequence: TGCGCCAGCAGCTTCTCCTCCATCGGACAGGGCAATGAGCAGTTCTTC. It codes for CASSFSSIGQGNEQFF.

This clonotype was picked up many times. The CDR3 here is CASSSRFLGFF. DNA of the CDR3: TGTGCCAGCAGTTCTAGATTTTTAGGGTTCTTC. The genes are TRBV28 and TRBJ2-1; D is undetermined. Germline V lookup: CDR1 MDHEN, CDR2 SYDVKM. Trimming took 4 bases from V and 15 from J, leaving 13 bases between them. The CDR3 loop spans 11 amino acids.

This clonotype was recorded at least ten times. The chain joins TRBV20-1 to TRBJ2-7, with 7 bases lining up with TRBD1. Trimming removed 5 bases from V and 3 bases from J; junction bases left unmatched: 4. The germline V gene encodes CDR1 DFQATT and CDR2 SNEGSKA (reference sequence). CDR3 length: 12 amino acids. CDR3 nucleotides: TGCAGTGCTGCCCCAGGGGGCTACGAGCAGTACTTC. It codes for CSAAPGGYEQYF.

About this clonotype: A much larger clone lies a single base off, so this may be a read error. The genes are TRBV20-1 and TRBJ2-1; D might be TRBD2 (5 bases). Germline CDR1 is DFQATT and CDR2 is SNEGSKA (reference sequence). V was cut by 6 bases and J by 4 bases, with 16 bases left in between. This CDR3 has 14 amino acids. The CDR3 loop is CSAKRPAEYNEQFF. CDR3 nucleotides: TGCAGTGCAAAACGACCAGCGGAGTACAATGAGCAGTTCTTC.

This clonotype was seen a handful of times. V is TRBV5-1 and J is TRBJ2-3; TRBD2 agrees at 8 bases. This CDR3 is built from 16 residues. The junction had 10 bases not matched to a gene; V was cut back by 4 bases and J by 3 bases. Germline CDR1 SGHRS, CDR2 YFSETQ. CDR3 sequence reads: CASSPGTRWGTDTQYF. The CDR3 DNA reads TGCGCCAGCAGCCCTGGGACTAGATGGGGTACAGATACGCAGTATTTT.

V and J are TRBV20-1 and TRBJ2-1; possible D gene TRBD2, 5 bases. Trimming took 4 bases from V and 15 from J, leaving 19 bases between them. In germline, CDR1 is DFQATT, CDR2 SNEGSKA (reference sequence). The CDR3 totals 12 residues. CDR3 in amino acids: CSATNGPSQWFF. The CDR3 DNA reads TGCAGTGCTACAAACGGACCTAGCCAGTGGTTCTTC.

This chain joins TRBV5-1 and TRBJ1-2; D gene unclear. Trimming shortened V by 7 bases and J by 3 bases, and 22 bases separated the two germline ends. The CDR3 contains 16 residues. Germline values: CDR1 SGHRS, CDR2 YFSETQ. The CDR3 nucleotides are TGCGCCAGCGGACCCGGGCCGCCCTTCCACTACTATGGCTACACCTTC. Amino acid sequence: CASGPGPPFHYYGYTF.

The chain carries TRBV5-4 and TRBJ2-7, with unresolved D. Germline values: CDR1 SGHNT, CDR2 YYREEE (reference sequence). The CDR3 covers 13 residues. The V and J ends lost 1 base and 3 bases respectively, with 8 bases between them. CDR3 nucleotide sequence: TGTGCCAGCAGCTTGCCCCGCAGCTACGAGCAGTACTTC. It yields the protein CASSLPRSYEQYF.

This clonotype was counted a few times. This chain joins TRBV7-2 and TRBJ2-1; 8 bases match TRBD2. The CDR3 loop spans 15 amino acids. The J segment lost 7 bases and the V segment lost 1 base, leaving 6 bases of the junction unmatched. Germline assignment: CDR1 SGHTA and CDR2 FQGNSA. In DNA, the CDR3 is TGTGCCAGCAGCTTAGGGACTAGCTTCGGAAATGAGCAGTTCTTC. It is translated as CASSLGTSFGNEQFF.

With regard to this clonotype: At one end the junction does not follow the germline gene, possibly because of a read error. This sequence joins TRBV29-1 and TRBJ2-7, with 8 bases fitting TRBD1. This CDR3 region has 12 residues. Germline values: CDR1 SQVTM, CDR2 ANQGSEA. CDR3 in amino acids: CSLEGQGYEQYF. CDR3 DNA: TGCAGCCTTGAAGGACAGGGATACGAGCAGTACTTC.

This clonotype was picked up many times. The chain couples TRBV12-3 or TRBV12-4 to TRBJ1-1; D is ambiguous. This CDR3 has 13 residues. Trimming took off 3 bases at V and 8 bases at J, with 13 bases between the two ends. Here the CDR3 reads CASSFMGLGEAFF. The CDR3 bases are TGTGCCAGCAGTTTTATGGGTCTGGGGGAAGCTTTCTTT.

This clonotype was seen at least ten times. This chain's CDR3 is CASSFQGRGEKLFF. DNA for the CDR3: TGTGCCAGCAGCTTCCAGGGGCGCGGTGAAAAACTGTTTTTT. J is TRBJ1-4 and V is TRBV9; a possible D gene is TRBD1 (6 bases). Germline V lookup: CDR1 SGDLS, CDR2 YYNGEE. V dropped 4 bases and J dropped 7 bases, with 14 bases sitting between them. The CDR3 totals 14 residues.

At least ten counts were recorded for this clonotype. The V and J genes are TRBV12-3 or TRBV12-4 and TRBJ1-2, with a tentative D call TRBD1 (6 bases). The CDR3 totals 13 residues. V lost 3 bases to trimming and J lost 7 bases, with 12 bases between them. CDR3 bases: TGTGCCAGCAGTTTGGCGGCAGGGGCTGGCTACACCTTC. Its protein is CASSLAAGAGYTF.

The sample holds many counts of this clonotype. The chain combines TRBV10-3 with TRBJ2-7; tentatively, D is TRBD1 (6 bases). The germline V gene encodes CDR1 ENHRY and CDR2 SYGVKD. Trimming removed 4 bases at V and 2 bases at J, with 21 bases between. The CDR3 length is 17 residues. DNA of the CDR3: TGTGCCATCAGTGCGGGCGGCCGGGACAAAGGGACCTACGAGCAGTACTTC. It specifies CAISAGGRDKGTYEQYF.

This clonotype has ten or more counts. V gene TRBV20-1 combines with J gene TRBJ1-2; 9 bases are a match to TRBD1. The CDR3 contains 11 residues. CDR1 is DFQATT and CDR2 is SNEGSKA in the germline V gene (reference sequence). V was clipped by 5 bases and J by 8 bases; unmatched bases: 3. CDR3 in amino acids: CSAYGQGGYTF. CDR3 DNA sequence: TGCAGTGCTTATGGACAGGGGGGCTACACCTTC.

In the case of this clonotype: Possible read error: a much larger clone is one base away. The genes are TRBV6-1 and TRBJ1-4, with a possible D match to TRBD1 (5 bases). This CDR3 comprises 15 residues. Germline V lookup: CDR1 MNHNS, CDR2 SASEGT. CDR3 DNA sequence: TGTGCCAGCACCCAGGGCCTTGCAACTAAAGAAAAACTGTTTTTT. Translated, it gives CASTQGLATKEKLFF.

This clonotype showed up many times. The rearrangement uses TRBV5-1 and TRBJ1-1, with D possibly being TRBD1 (5 bases). With 2 bases removed from V and 4 bases from J, the gap between germline ends came to 6 bases. CDR1 SGHRS and CDR2 YFSETQ come from the germline V gene. This CDR3 spans 12 amino acids. CDR3 sequence: CASSFQGTEAFF. For the CDR3, the DNA is TGCGCCAGCAGCTTTCAGGGCACTGAAGCTTTCTTT.

This clonotype showed up many times. The rearrangement joins TRBV12-3 or TRBV12-4 to TRBJ1-1, with a tentative D call TRBD1 (5 bases). The CDR3 length is 14 residues. V lost 8 bases and J lost 4, with 17 bases in between. The CDR3 reads CASSGWGGSTEAFF. The CDR3 coding sequence is TGTGCCAGCTCAGGGTGGGGCGGGAGCACTGAAGCTTTCTTT.

This clonotype was seen at least ten times. The V call is TRBV28, the J call TRBJ2-4, with a possible D match to TRBD1 (5 bases). The CDR3 covers 12 residues. V was shortened by 5 bases and J by 5 bases, with 7 bases between the two germline ends. Germline CDR1 is MDHEN and CDR2 is SYDVKM. This CDR3 is CASSTTENIQYF. CDR3 DNA: TGTGCCAGCAGTACGACAGAAAACATTCAGTACTTC.

This clonotype appeared many times. The gene calls are TRBV11-1 and TRBJ2-5, with TRBD1 identical over 8 bases. Germline loops: CDR1 SGHAT, CDR2 FQDESV (reference sequence). J gave up 0 bases and V 10 bases, and 19 bases lay outside the gene matches. This CDR3 has 18 amino acids. The CDR3 loop reads CATQLRDRLRVDQETQYF. CDR3 bases: TGTGCCACCCAACTCCGGGACAGGTTACGTGTTGACCAAGAGACCCAGTACTTC.

This clonotype has a count of ten or more. The chain has TRBV7-9 and TRBJ2-1, with a tentative D call TRBD2 (5 bases). Trimming cost V 3 bases and J 5 bases, with 11 bases left between them. CDR1 and CDR2 (germline): SEHNR, FQNEAQ (reference sequence). The CDR3 extends over 14 amino acids. CDR3 amino acids: CASSLDFFNNEQFF. The CDR3 DNA reads TGTGCCAGCAGCTTGGACTTCTTTAACAATGAGCAGTTCTTC.

This clonotype was detected ten times or more. This sequence joins TRBV3-1 and TRBJ2-1; 12 bases map to TRBD2. The CDR3 is 18 amino acids. V was pared by 1 base and J by 5 bases, with 9 bases of the junction left unmatched. Germline V lookup: CDR1 LGHDT, CDR2 YNNKEL (reference sequence). The CDR3 loop is CASSQALPLAGGHNEQFF. The CDR3, as DNA: TGTGCCAGCAGCCAAGCCCTACCACTAGCGGGAGGTCACAATGAGCAGTTCTTC.

J is TRBJ2-1 and V is TRBV24-1, with TRBD1 as a possible D gene (6 bases). The CDR3 runs to 18 residues. Germline values: CDR1 KGHDR, CDR2 SFDVKD. The germline V and J ends were trimmed by 4 bases and 2 bases, with 20 bases remaining between them. The CDR3 nucleotides are TGTGCCACCAGTGACCCAAATAACAGGGTTGGCGCCTACAATGAGCAGTTCTTC. It translates to CATSDPNNRVGAYNEQFF.

This clonotype was observed many times. The genes are TRBV12-3 or TRBV12-4 and TRBJ2-6; the D is unclear. The V end was cut by 7 bases, the J end by 4 bases, with 11 bases between. This CDR3 is 14 amino acids long. The CDR3 is CASKISAGANVLTF. The CDR3 DNA is TGTGCCAGCAAAATCAGCGCCGGGGCCAACGTCCTGACTTTC.